The next 22 T cell receptor beta chains were all read from a single sample in a study of breast tumors, draining lymph nodes, adjacent tissues. Axillary draining lymph nodes of breast cancer patients supplied the node samples. One entry per CDR3 protein, called by TCRdb with MiXCR from the multiplex PCR reads. In the table there are about 180,000 distinct CDR3 sequences, about 33% of which are singletons. Sample: axillary lymph node tissue. Source of these receptors: a female donor with breast cancer. Some clones in this sample may be carry-over from other donors' samples.

This clonotype was seen many times. Written as DNA, the CDR3 is TGTGCCAGCAGTGACTGGGACAGGGGGAAGGACGAGCAGTACTTC. Translated: CASSDWDRGKDEQYF. This sequence joins TRBV2 and TRBJ2-7; 11 nucleotides agree with TRBD1. The V segment lost 3 bases and the J segment 5 bases; nucleotides outside the gene matches: 6. Germline loops: CDR1 SNHLY, CDR2 FYNNEI. The length of the CDR3 is 15 residues.

V and J are TRBV7-9 and TRBJ2-5, with 7 bases aligning to TRBD1. The J segment lost 5 bases and the V segment lost 4 bases, leaving 13 bases of the junction unmatched. The CDR3 extends over 16 amino acids. Germline V gene lookup returns CDR1 SEHNR and CDR2 FQNEAQ (reference sequence). The CDR3 bases are TGTGCCAGCAGCTCCCTGGACGGGACAGAAACGGAGACCCAGTACTTC. Translated, it gives CASSSLDGTETETQYF.

This chain uses TRBV7-9 with TRBJ1-2; 8 bases map to TRBD1. CDR1 and CDR2 (germline): SEHNR, FQNEAQ (reference sequence). There are 15 residues in the CDR3. Trimming at V came to 5 bases and at J to 7 bases, leaving 12 bases not matched to a gene. The CDR3 sequence is CASSPRSTGGIGYTF. The CDR3 nucleotides read TGTGCCAGCAGCCCCCGGTCAACAGGGGGGATTGGCTACACCTTC.

This clonotype occurred a few times. This may stem from a read error, because a much larger clone lies one nucleotide away. The chain couples TRBV14 to TRBJ2-2; 9 bases agree with TRBD1. Germline V CDR1 and CDR2: SGHDN, FVKESK. This CDR3 region has 16 residues. In nucleotides, the CDR3 is TGTGCCAGCAGCCCGACAGGGGGAATAAACACCGGGGCGCTGTTTTTT. As protein: CASSPTGGINTGALFF.

About this clonotype itself: The junction departs from germline at one end; a sequencing error may be responsible. V usage is TRBV7-8 and J usage is TRBJ1-2; D is perhaps TRBD1 (6 bases). Germline assignment: CDR1 SGHVS and CDR2 FQNEAQ. CDR3 length equals 15 residues. Here the CDR3 reads CASSLAGGRGYGYPF. For the CDR3, the DNA is TGTGCCAGCAGCTTAGCGGGGGGGCGAGGCTATGGCTACCCCTTC.

The CDR3 DNA is TGCAGCGTGTGGACTAGCAGTTACAATGAGCAGTTCTTC. Translation gives CSVWTSSYNEQFF. The V call is TRBV29-1, the J call TRBJ2-1; 8 bases fit TRBD2. The CDR3 length is 13 residues. Trimming at V came to 6 bases and at J to 4 bases, leaving 5 bases not matched to a gene. CDR1 and CDR2 (germline): SQVTM, ANQGSEA.

V usage is TRBV20-1 and J usage is TRBJ2-3, with D perhaps assigned TRBD1 or TRBD2 (5 bases each). The germline CDR1 and CDR2 sequences are DFQATT and SNEGSKA (reference sequence). The CDR3 consists of 16 residues. Between the trimmed V and J ends, which lost 3 bases and 0 bases, there was a span of 16 bases. The CDR3 nucleotides are TGCAGTGCTAGCTTGAGGGGCTATACTAGCACAGATACGCAGTATTTT. It translates to CSASLRGYTSTDTQYF.

There are a few counts of this clonotype. This chain connects TRBV27 to TRBJ1-3; the D is unclear. This CDR3 comprises 17 residues. CDR1 is MNHEY and CDR2 is SMNVEV in the germline V gene (reference sequence). V shed 0 bases and J shed 0 bases, with 12 bases lying between them. This chain's CDR3 is CASSLSGSFPSGNTIYF. The CDR3 DNA sequence: TGTGCCAGCAGTTTATCAGGGAGTTTCCCCTCTGGAAACACCATATATTTT.

The chain recombines TRBV20-1 with TRBJ1-3; no definite D call. The CDR3 length is 17 residues. With 1 base removed from V and 2 bases from J, the gap between germline ends came to 18 bases. Germline loops: CDR1 DFQATT, CDR2 SNEGSKA (reference sequence). CDR3 sequence (DNA): TGCAGTGCTAGAGTAGACGTCAATGAGCAGGCTGGAAACACCATATATTTT. Amino acids: CSARVDVNEQAGNTIYF.

The rearrangement uses TRBV10-1 and TRBJ2-7, with 9 bases that match TRBD1. The CDR3 runs 13 residues. Per the germline V gene, CDR1 is WNHNN and CDR2 is SYGVQD (reference sequence). J lost 3 bases, V lost 7 bases, and 4 bases had no gene match. The CDR3 sequence is CASNRDRDYEQYF. CDR3 bases: TGCGCCAGCAACCGGGACAGGGACTACGAGCAGTACTTC.

On this clonotype: This sequence may be a read error, since a much larger clone differs from it by one base. Because it lacks the conserved phenylalanine or tryptophan at the end, this CDR3 is likely a read error. The V and J genes are TRBV9 and TRBJ2-1; D remains unclear. V was trimmed by 2 bases and J by 7 bases, leaving 10 bases between them. The germline V gene has CDR1 SGDLS and CDR2 YYNGEE. The CDR3 loop spans 13 amino acids. As DNA, the CDR3 is TGTGCCAGCAGCGTCGTATCCGGGAATGAGCAGTTCTCC. Translated: CASSVVSGNEQFS.

The sample holds many counts of this clonotype. J is TRBJ2-7 and V is TRBV9; no clear D gene. The CDR3 totals 14 residues. The ends were cut back, 1 base at V and 5 bases at J, with 13 bases in the middle. Germline V gene lookup returns CDR1 SGDLS and CDR2 YYNGEE. CDR3 region: CASSVSGKNDEQYF. The CDR3 bases are TGTGCCAGCAGCGTAAGTGGGAAGAACGACGAGCAGTACTTC.

A remark on this clonotype: This sequence may be a read error, since a much larger clone differs from it by one base. This chain connects TRBV12-3 or TRBV12-4 to TRBJ1-2; the match to TRBD1 covers 7 bases. This CDR3 is built from 13 residues. The J segment lost 3 bases and the V segment lost 6 bases, leaving 4 bases of the junction unmatched. CDR3 sequence (DNA): TGTGCCAGCAGCTGCGACAGGGACTATGGCTACACCTTC. Its translation: CASSCDRDYGYTF.

The V gene is TRBV2, the J gene TRBJ1-1; D might be TRBD1 (6 bases). The V end lost 3 bases, the J end lost 0 bases, and 11 bases lay between the germline ends. Germline V CDR1 and CDR2: SNHLY, FYNNEI. There are 15 residues in the CDR3. CDR3 DNA: TGTGCCAGCAGTGACCTAGGGGGAATGAACACTGAAGCTTTCTTT. It specifies CASSDLGGMNTEAFF.

This clonotype was picked up many times. The rearrangement links TRBV24-1 to TRBJ2-3; 11 bases map to TRBD1. The CDR3 sequence is 20 residues long. Germline lookup yields CDR1 KGHDR and CDR2 SFDVKD. V was pared by 1 base and J by 0 bases, with 11 bases of the junction left unmatched. The CDR3 region has the DNA TGTGCCACCAGTGATTTCGGACAGGGGGCCCCATCGTCTAGCACAGATACGCAGTATTTT. Residues: CATSDFGQGAPSSSTDTQYF.

This clonotype was seen ten or more times. The chain employs TRBV7-6 and TRBJ2-7; 10 bases map to TRBD2. CDR1 and CDR2 from the germline V gene are SGHVS and FNYEAQ. The length of the CDR3 is 17 residues. V lost 1 base, J lost 3 bases, and 9 bases stayed unmatched. CDR3 region: CASSLDSSGGLYYEQYF. For the CDR3, the DNA is TGTGCCAGCAGCTTAGATTCTAGCGGGGGCCTATACTACGAGCAGTACTTC.

This clonotype was found many times. The V and J genes are TRBV13 and TRBJ2-1, with 10 positions matching TRBD2. The germline gives CDR1 PRHDT, CDR2 FYEKMQ (reference sequence). The CDR3 extends over 16 amino acids. J was trimmed by 4 bases and V by 5 bases; bases with no gene match: 8. The CDR3 loop is CASSPRTSGVYNEQFF. The CDR3 DNA is TGTGCCAGCAGCCCCAGAACTAGCGGGGTTTACAATGAGCAGTTCTTC. The variable domain in full, completed from reference TRBV13 and TRBJ2-1, reads AAGVIQSPRHLIKEKRETATLKCYPIPRHDTVYWYQQGPGQDPQFLISFYEKMQSDKGSIPDRFSAQQFSDYHSELNMSSLELGDSALYFCASSPRTSGVYNEQFFGPGTRLTVL.

Comments on this clonotype: A much more abundant neighbour one base away suggests this may be a read error. The rearrangement links TRBV5-1 to TRBJ2-5; TRBD1 agrees at 8 bases. In germline, CDR1 is SGHRS, CDR2 YFSETQ. The CDR3 spans 14 residues. V gave up 2 bases and J gave up 7 bases; unmatched junction bases: 7. Here the CDR3 DNA reads TGCGCCAGCAGCTTCACCGGGACAGGAGGGACCCAGTACTTC. Translating it yields CASSFTGTGGTQYF.

The V gene is TRBV12-3 or TRBV12-4, the J gene TRBJ1-2, with 7 bases identical to TRBD1. With V trimmed by 6 bases and J by 6 bases, 10 bases remained unmatched. The length of the CDR3 is 14 residues. The CDR3 protein is CASRSTGAGDGYTF. CDR3 in DNA: TGTGCCAGCAGGAGCACAGGGGCGGGAGATGGCTACACCTTC.

This clonotype was picked up many times. This chain connects TRBV4-1 to TRBJ1-4, with a weak D call TRBD1 (5 bases). This CDR3 has 15 amino acids. V lost 1 base and J 8 bases, leaving 14 bases between the germline ends. The germline V gene has CDR1 MGHRA and CDR2 YSYEKL. CDR3 sequence: CASSQVLDNGEKLFF. CDR3 coding DNA: TGCGCCAGCAGCCAAGTTTTGGACAATGGAGAAAAACTGTTTTTT.

On this clonotype itself: Given the absence of the conserved phenylalanine or tryptophan at the CDR3 end, a read error is likely. The CDR3 nucleotides are TGCGCCAGCAGCTCACAGGGTCGATACGTCAACGAGCAGTTCCTC. This sequence encodes CASSSQGRYVNEQFL. This chain connects TRBV5-1 to TRBJ2-1, with D possibly TRBD1 on 6 matching bases. Trimming left V 3 bases short and J 10 bases short, with 20 bases between. CDR3 length: 15 residues. The germline V gene encodes CDR1 SGHRS and CDR2 YFSETQ.

Concerning this clonotype itself: The CDR3 ends on some other residue instead of the conserved phenylalanine or tryptophan, so this is likely a read error. The DNA is left out, because the CDR3 cannot be placed on it with certainty; the CDR3 is given as TCRdb lists it. CDR3 sequence reads: CASSFPGQG. V usage is TRBV7-2 and J usage is TRBJ2-2; TRBD1 is the table's D call and was not checked against the DNA. The length of the CDR3 is 9 amino acids, counting both ends. Per germline, CDR1 SGHTA and CDR2 FQGNSA.